The 15 T cell receptor beta chains in this list originate from one sample, sequenced in a study of naive and memory T cell subsets. The SP2 primer and nested alpha and beta constant region primers amplified ligated cDNA in four rounds. TCRdb used MiXCR to reprocess the UMI-ligation and nested PCR reads, holding one entry per CDR3 protein. The sample lists tens of thousands of distinct CDR3 sequences; about 7.4% were seen once. Sample treatment: skin biopsy from PPD injection site in Mantoux-positive individual. TCR cDNA received a 3' ligated oligonucleotide that carried a UMI. The starting material was skin, obtained from a tuberculin skin test site. Every receptor here comes from an adult in good health.

The chain uses TRBV10-2 and TRBJ2-2, with TRBD1 matching 8 bases. Germline V lookup: CDR1 WSHSY, CDR2 SAAADI. V shed 5 bases and J 4 bases; nucleotides not matched to a gene: 9. The CDR3 contains 16 residues. CDR3 nucleotide sequence: TGCGCCAGCAGTTCTGGTTTACAGGGGGGCACCGGGGAGCTGTTTTTT. Translating it yields CASSSGLQGGTGELFF.

This clonotype was counted only a few times. CDR3 sequence reads: CASSPAGKENTEAFF. The CDR3 DNA sequence: TGTGCCAGCAGCCCAGCAGGGAAGGAGAACACTGAAGCTTTCTTT. The V call is TRBV7-9, the J call TRBJ1-1; D might be TRBD1 (5 bases). V lost 5 bases and J lost 1, with 14 bases in between. Germline CDR1 SEHNR, CDR2 FQNEAQ (reference sequence). The CDR3 sequence is 15 residues long.

The V gene is TRBV12-3 or TRBV12-4, the J gene TRBJ1-1, with D possibly matching TRBD1 (6 bases). The V end lost 5 bases, the J end lost 6 bases, and 16 bases lay between the germline ends. This CDR3 spans 14 amino acids. The CDR3 sequence: CASSNPGDKAEAFF. CDR3 nucleotides: TGTGCCAGCAGTAATCCAGGGGATAAAGCTGAAGCTTTCTTT.

The chain employs TRBV19 and TRBJ2-1; D gene uncertain. This CDR3 spans 14 amino acids. V dropped 3 bases and J dropped 6 bases, with 12 bases sitting between them. Germline loops: CDR1 LNHDA, CDR2 SQIVND (reference sequence). CDR3 DNA: TGTGCCAGTAGTATCGGCGGTCGCCTCAATGAGCAGTTCTTC. Translation: CASSIGGRLNEQFF.

This clonotype was seen repeatedly, ten times or more. The chain uses TRBV20-1 and TRBJ2-5; 12 bases agree with TRBD2. Germline V CDR1 and CDR2: DFQATT, SNEGSKA (reference sequence). V lost 5 bases, J lost 1 base, and 11 bases stayed unmatched. The CDR3 sequence is 17 residues long. This CDR3 is CSAERTSGARGQETQYF. CDR3 bases: TGCAGTGCTGAAAGGACTAGCGGGGCGAGGGGCCAAGAGACCCAGTACTTC.

The chain uses TRBV5-8 and TRBJ2-1; D not certain. This CDR3 contains 12 residues. Germline values: CDR1 SGHTS, CDR2 YDEGEE. V was clipped by 8 bases and J by 9 bases, with 15 bases between them. CDR3 sequence: CASIRTGGEQFF. The CDR3 nucleotides read TGTGCCAGTATTCGTACGGGCGGTGAGCAGTTCTTC.

This clonotype was seen at least ten times. The J gene is TRBJ1-1, the V gene TRBV7-6; TRBD1 is a possible D gene (5 bases). The CDR3 is made up of 14 amino acids. With 6 bases removed from V and 4 bases from J, the gap between germline ends came to 15 bases. From germline, CDR1 is SGHVS and CDR2 FNYEAQ. This CDR3 reads CASSSGTWGTEAFF. The CDR3 region has the DNA TGTGCCAGCAGTTCAGGGACCTGGGGCACTGAAGCTTTCTTT.

This clonotype has a count of ten or more. This CDR3 reads CASSLSGSNTGELFF. As DNA, the CDR3 is TGTGCCAGCTCGCTTAGCGGGTCGAACACCGGGGAGCTGTTTTTT. The gene calls are TRBV18 and TRBJ2-2; 7 bases align to TRBD2. The germline gives CDR1 KGHSH, CDR2 LQKENI. The CDR3 is 15 amino acids. The V segment lost 6 bases and the J segment 0 bases; nucleotides outside the gene matches: 4.

This clonotype was seen at least ten times. The chain combines TRBV7-9 with TRBJ2-3; D remains ambiguous. The CDR3 sequence is 15 residues long. V lost 1 base, J lost 5 bases, and 13 bases lay in between. Germline V CDR1 and CDR2: SEHNR, FQNEAQ (reference sequence). The CDR3 bases are TGTGCCAGCAGCTTAGTAGCAGCCTCCGGAGATACGCAGTATTTT. Amino acids: CASSLVAASGDTQYF.

This clonotype is judged medium-sized. The CDR3 sequence is CASRGRQSSSYEQYF. The CDR3 DNA is TGTGCCAGCAGGGGACGGCAGTCGAGCTCCTACGAGCAGTACTTC. The rearrangement joins TRBV12-3 or TRBV12-4 to TRBJ2-7; possibly TRBD1 or TRBD2 for D (5 bases each). The CDR3 is 15 amino acids. Trimming shortened V by 6 bases and J by 0 bases, and 15 bases separated the two germline ends.

The table lists this clonotype with many counts. This chain links TRBV10-1 with TRBJ2-5; 9 bases are a match to TRBD1. The J segment lost 1 base and the V segment lost 4 bases, leaving 7 bases of the junction unmatched. Germline V gene lookup returns CDR1 WNHNN and CDR2 SYGVQD (reference sequence). The CDR3 is made up of 16 amino acids. The CDR3 DNA follows: TGCGCCAGCAGTGGGGGACAGGGTCCTTTCCAAGAGACCCAGTACTTC. Its translation: CASSGGQGPFQETQYF.

This clonotype was seen many times. Written as DNA, the CDR3 is TGCAGTGCTAGAGATCGGGGTCTGGGGAGCTCCTATAATTCACCCCTCCACTTT. Translating gives CSARDRGLGSSYNSPLHF. The chain recombines TRBV20-1 with TRBJ1-6; D is unresolved. Per the germline V gene, CDR1 is DFQATT and CDR2 is SNEGSKA (reference sequence). The V gene lost 0 bases and the J gene lost 0 bases, with 15 bases spanning the gap. The CDR3 contains 18 residues.

Many counts were recorded for this clonotype. The rearrangement links TRBV2 to TRBJ2-1; weak D call: TRBD2 (6 bases). The V and J ends lost 7 bases and 4 bases respectively, with 14 bases between them. The CDR3 consists of 14 residues. CDR1 is SNHLY and CDR2 is FYNNEI in the germline V gene. Here the CDR3 reads CASTGTLGYNEQFF. In DNA form, the CDR3 reads TGTGCCAGCACAGGGACTTTGGGGTACAATGAGCAGTTCTTC.

This clonotype was counted many times. The rearrangement uses TRBV20-1 and TRBJ1-6; the D is unclear. From germline, CDR1 is DFQATT and CDR2 SNEGSKA (reference sequence). Trimming stripped 3 bases from V and 6 bases from J, with 9 bases between. The CDR3 totals 13 residues. CDR3 sequence (DNA): TGCAGTGCTAGTTACAGAACTAATTCACCCCTCCACTTT. It translates to CSASYRTNSPLHF.

There are many counts of this clonotype. The rearrangement joins TRBV6-5 to TRBJ2-5; D is perhaps TRBD2 (6 bases). The V end lost 7 bases, the J end lost 0 bases, and 9 bases lay between the germline ends. Germline assignment: CDR1 MNHEY and CDR2 SVGAGI. The length of the CDR3 is 13 residues. Written as DNA, the CDR3 is TGTGCCAGCACCCGGGGGTACCAAGAGACCCAGTACTTC. It yields the protein CASTRGYQETQYF.